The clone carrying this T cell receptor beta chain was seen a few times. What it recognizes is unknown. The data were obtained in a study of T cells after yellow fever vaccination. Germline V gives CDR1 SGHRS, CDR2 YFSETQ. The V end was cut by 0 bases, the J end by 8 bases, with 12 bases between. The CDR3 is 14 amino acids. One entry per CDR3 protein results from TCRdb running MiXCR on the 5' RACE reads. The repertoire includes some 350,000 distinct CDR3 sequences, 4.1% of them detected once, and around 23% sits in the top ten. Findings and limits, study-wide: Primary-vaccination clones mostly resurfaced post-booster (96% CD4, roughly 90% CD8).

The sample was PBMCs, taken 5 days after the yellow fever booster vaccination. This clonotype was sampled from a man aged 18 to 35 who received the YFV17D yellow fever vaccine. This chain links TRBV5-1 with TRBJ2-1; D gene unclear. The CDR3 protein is CASSLGQSGDEQFF. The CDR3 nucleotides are TGCGCCAGCAGCTTGGGTCAGAGTGGGGATGAGCAGTTCTTC.